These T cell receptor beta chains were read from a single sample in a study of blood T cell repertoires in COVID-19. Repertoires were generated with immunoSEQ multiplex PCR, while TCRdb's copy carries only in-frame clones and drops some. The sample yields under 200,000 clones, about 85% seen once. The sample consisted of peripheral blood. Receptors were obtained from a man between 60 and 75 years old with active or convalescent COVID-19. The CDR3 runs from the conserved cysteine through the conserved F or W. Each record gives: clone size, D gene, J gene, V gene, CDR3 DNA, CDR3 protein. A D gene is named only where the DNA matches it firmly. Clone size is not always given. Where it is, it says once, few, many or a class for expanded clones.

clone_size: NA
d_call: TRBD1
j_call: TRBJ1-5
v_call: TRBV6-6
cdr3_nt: TGTGCCAGCAGTCCCGGACAGGGGCGTGAGAGCAATCAGCCCCAGCATTTT
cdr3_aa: CASSPGQGRESNQPQHF

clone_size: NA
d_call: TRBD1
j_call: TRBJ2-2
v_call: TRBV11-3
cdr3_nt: TGTGCCAGCAGCTTGGGACAGGGTTACACCGGGGAGCTGTTTTTT
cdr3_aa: CASSLGQGYTGELFF

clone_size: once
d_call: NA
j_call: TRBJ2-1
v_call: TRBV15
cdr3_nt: TGTGCCACCAGCAGAGACCCACAGCATGAGCAGTTCTTC
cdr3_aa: CATSRDPQHEQFF

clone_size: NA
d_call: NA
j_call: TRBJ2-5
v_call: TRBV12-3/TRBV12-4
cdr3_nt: TGTGCCAGCAGTTATAAGGGGGGGGAGACCCAGTACTTC
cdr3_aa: CASSYKGGETQYF

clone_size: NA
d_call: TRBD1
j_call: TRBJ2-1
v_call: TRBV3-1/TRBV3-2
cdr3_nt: TGTGCCAGCAGCCAAGGACAGGGGTCCTACAATGAGCAGTTCTTC
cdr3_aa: CASSQGQGSYNEQFF

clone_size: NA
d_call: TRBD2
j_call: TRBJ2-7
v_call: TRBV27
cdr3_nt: TGTGCCAGCAAATCCGGGACTAGCGCCTCCTCATACGAGCAGTACTTC
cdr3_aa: CASKSGTSASSYEQYF

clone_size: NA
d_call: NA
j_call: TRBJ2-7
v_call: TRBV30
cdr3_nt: TGTGCCTGGAGTCCGTCTAGCTCCTACGAGCAGTACTTC
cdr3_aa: CAWSPSSSYEQYF

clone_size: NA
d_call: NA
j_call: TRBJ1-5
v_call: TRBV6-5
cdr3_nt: TGTGCCGCTCGCGGGGGGGGGCGTATGTCCCAGCATTTT
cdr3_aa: CAARGGGRMSQHF

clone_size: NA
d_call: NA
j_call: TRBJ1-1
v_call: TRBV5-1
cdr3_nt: TGCGCCAGCAGCTTGGGGCACACTGAAGCTTTCTTT
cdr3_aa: CASSLGHTEAFF

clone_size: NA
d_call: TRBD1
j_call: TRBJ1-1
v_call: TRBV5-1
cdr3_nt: TGCGCCAGCAGCTCACCGACAGGGGTGACAGTCACTGAAGCTTTCTTT
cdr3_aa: CASSSPTGVTVTEAFF

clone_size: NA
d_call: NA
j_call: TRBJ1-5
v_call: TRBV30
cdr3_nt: TGTGCCTGGAGTGTTGGCGGGCTTGGCAATCAGCCCCAGCATTTT
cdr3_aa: CAWSVGGLGNQPQHF

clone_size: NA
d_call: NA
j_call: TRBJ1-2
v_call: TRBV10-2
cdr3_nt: TGCGCCAGCAGTGAGTCCAGGGAGGGGTCCTATGGCTACACCTTC
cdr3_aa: CASSESREGSYGYTF

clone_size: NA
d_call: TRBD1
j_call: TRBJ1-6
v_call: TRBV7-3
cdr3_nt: TGTGCCAGCAGCTTAAACAGGGGGCCGGATTCACCCCTCCACTTT
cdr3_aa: CASSLNRGPDSPLHF

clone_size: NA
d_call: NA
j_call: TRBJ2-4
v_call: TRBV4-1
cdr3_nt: TGCGCCAGCAGCCAAGAAAGGGGACTAGCCAAAAACATTCAGTACTTC
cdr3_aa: CASSQERGLAKNIQYF

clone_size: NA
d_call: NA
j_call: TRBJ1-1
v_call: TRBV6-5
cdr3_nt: TGTGCCAGCAGACCGACGCAGGGCTGGAGCACTGAAGCTTTCTTT
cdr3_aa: CASRPTQGWSTEAFF

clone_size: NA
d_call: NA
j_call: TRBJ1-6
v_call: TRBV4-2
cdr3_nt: TGTGCCAGCAGCCAAGAAAGGGGGGGTACCCTCCACTTT
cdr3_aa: CASSQERGGTLHF

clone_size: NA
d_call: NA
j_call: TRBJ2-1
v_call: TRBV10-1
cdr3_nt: TGCGCCAGCAGCAGTAAACAGGCCTTTGCCTACAATGAGCAGTTCTTC
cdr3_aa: CASSSKQAFAYNEQFF

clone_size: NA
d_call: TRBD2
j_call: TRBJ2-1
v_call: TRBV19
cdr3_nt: TGTGCCAGTACCAGGCAAGCGGGGGGAATTATTGAGCAGTTCTTC
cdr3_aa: CASTRQAGGIIEQFF

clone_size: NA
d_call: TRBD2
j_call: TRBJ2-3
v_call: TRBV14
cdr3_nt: TGTGCCAGCAGCCTACTAGCGGGGGGGCCCCCAGATACGCAGTATTTT
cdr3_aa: CASSLLAGGPPDTQYF

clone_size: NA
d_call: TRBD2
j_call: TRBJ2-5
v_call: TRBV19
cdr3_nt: TGTGCCAGTAGTATTGGAGGGCGGGGGGAGACCCAGTACTTC
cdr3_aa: CASSIGGRGETQYF

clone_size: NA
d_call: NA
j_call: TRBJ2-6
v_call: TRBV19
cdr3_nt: TGTGCCAGTAGTCCTCAGGGATCCGGGGCCAACGTCCTGACTTTC
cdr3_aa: CASSPQGSGANVLTF